This TCR beta chain is from a study of shared clonotypes between healthy human individuals. General study findings and limits: In general, naive subsets displayed greater estimated richness than memory subsets did.

TCRdb's table, derived via immunoSEQ multiplex PCR, lists solely in-frame clones and lacks some. The repertoire holds hundreds of thousands of clones, with roughly 96% as singletons. Positive CCR7 selection of CD45RO-negative cells yielded the naive CD8 cells, and terminally differentiated effector memory CD45RA+ cells were excluded. With respect to this clone: The antigen is not known.

This CDR3 spans 15 amino acids. Germline V gene lookup returns CDR1 SGHRS and CDR2 YFSETQ. Trimming took off 0 bases at V and 0 bases at J, with 7 bases between the two ends. This TCR was sampled from a woman aged 25 to 39 in good health. Sequenced: naive CD8+ T cells sorted from blood. The V gene is TRBV5-1, the J gene TRBJ1-3, with D unresolved. The CDR3 protein is CASSLDTHSGNTIYF. CDR3 in DNA: TGCGCCAGCAGCTTGGACACTCACTCTGGAAACACCATATATTTT.